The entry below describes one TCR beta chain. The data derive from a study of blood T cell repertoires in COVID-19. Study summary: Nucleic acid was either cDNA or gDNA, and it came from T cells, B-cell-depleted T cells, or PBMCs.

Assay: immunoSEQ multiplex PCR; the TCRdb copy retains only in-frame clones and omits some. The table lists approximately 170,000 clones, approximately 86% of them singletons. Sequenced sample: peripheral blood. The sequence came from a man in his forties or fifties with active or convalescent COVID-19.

The CDR3 sequence is CASSRNGQINEKLFF. In DNA form, the CDR3 reads TGTGCCAGCAGCCGCAACGGACAGATCAATGAAAAACTGTTTTTT. This chain connects TRBV5-6 to TRBJ1-4, with D maybe TRBD1 (6 bases). CDR3 length: 15 residues. V lost 4 bases and J 5 bases, leaving 15 bases between the germline ends. Germline V gives CDR1 SGHDT, CDR2 YYEEEE.